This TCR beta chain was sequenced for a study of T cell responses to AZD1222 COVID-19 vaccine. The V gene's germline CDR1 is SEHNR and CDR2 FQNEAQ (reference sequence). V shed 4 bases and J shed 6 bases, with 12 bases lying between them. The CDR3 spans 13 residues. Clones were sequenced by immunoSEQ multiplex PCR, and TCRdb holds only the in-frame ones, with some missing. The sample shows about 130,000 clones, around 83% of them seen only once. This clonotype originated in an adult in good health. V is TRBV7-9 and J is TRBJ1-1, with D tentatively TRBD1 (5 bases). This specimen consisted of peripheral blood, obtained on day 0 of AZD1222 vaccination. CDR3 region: CASSSFREAEAFF. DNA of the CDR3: TGTGCCAGCAGCTCCTTCAGGGAGGCTGAAGCTTTCTTT. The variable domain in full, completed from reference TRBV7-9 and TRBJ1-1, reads DTGVSQNPRHKITKRGQNVTFRCDPISEHNRLYWYRQTLGQGPEFLTYFQNEAQLEKSRLLSDRFSAERPKGSFSTLEIQRTEQGDSAMYLCASSSFREAEAFFGQGTRLTVV.